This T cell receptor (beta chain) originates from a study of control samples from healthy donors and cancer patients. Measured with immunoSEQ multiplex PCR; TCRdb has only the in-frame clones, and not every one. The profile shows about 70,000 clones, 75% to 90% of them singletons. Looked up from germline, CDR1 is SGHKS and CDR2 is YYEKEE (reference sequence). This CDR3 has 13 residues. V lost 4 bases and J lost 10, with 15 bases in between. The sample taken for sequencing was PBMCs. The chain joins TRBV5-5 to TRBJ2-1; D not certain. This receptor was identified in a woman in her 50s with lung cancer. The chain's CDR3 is CASSLEHQLEQFF. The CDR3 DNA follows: TGTGCCAGCAGCCTGGAACACCAACTCGAGCAGTTCTTC. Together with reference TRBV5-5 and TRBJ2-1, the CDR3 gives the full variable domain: DAGVTQSPTHLIKTRGQQVTLRCSPISGHKSVSWYQQVLGQGPQFIFQYYEKEERGRGNFPDRFSARQFPNYSSELNVNALLLGDSALYLCASSLEHQLEQFFGPGTRLTVL.